The T cell receptor (beta chain) described here comes from a study of T cell changes during pregnancy in multiple sclerosis. Trimming shortened V by 1 base and J by 6 bases, and 4 bases separated the two germline ends. CDR3 length equals 12 residues. Germline V gives CDR1 MDHEN, CDR2 SYDVKM. The assay was immunoSEQ multiplex PCR, and TCRdb's table has in-frame clones only and misses some. The sample holds about 97,000 clones, 90% seen once. The sequence was obtained from a female donor in good health, enrolled as a control in a pregnancy study. The sample in question was peripheral blood, obtained in the second trimester of pregnancy. J is TRBJ1-5 and V is TRBV28; D unresolved. CDR3 coding DNA: TGTGCCAGCAGTTTATACGGTCAGCCCCAGCATTTT. Translated, it gives CASSLYGQPQHF.